The clone carrying this TCR beta chain was picked up many times. What it recognizes is unknown. This specimen belongs to a study of blood T cells in healthy people across ages. Study-wide points: Significant beta diversity loss was already apparent by age approximately 40, declining roughly linearly. Naive and antigen-experienced cells were not separated, limiting conclusive comparison.

The authors ran a second PCR of about 7 to 11 cycles using a sample-barcoded 5' primer and a J-beta primer mix. One entry per CDR3 protein results from TCRdb running MiXCR on the 5' RACE reads. The data show approximately 770,000 distinct CDR3 sequences, 58% seen once. The germline V gene encodes CDR1 MGHDK and CDR2 SYGVNS. Trimming removed 5 bases at V and 0 bases at J, with 8 bases between. The CDR3 is made up of 14 amino acids. Input material: blood. The sequence derives from a man in his thirties or forties in good health. The J gene is TRBJ2-1, the V gene TRBV25-1, with D possibly matching TRBD2 (5 bases). CDR3 sequence reads: CASSFEGSYNEQFF. The CDR3, as DNA: TGTGCCAGCAGTTTCGAGGGCTCCTACAATGAGCAGTTCTTC.